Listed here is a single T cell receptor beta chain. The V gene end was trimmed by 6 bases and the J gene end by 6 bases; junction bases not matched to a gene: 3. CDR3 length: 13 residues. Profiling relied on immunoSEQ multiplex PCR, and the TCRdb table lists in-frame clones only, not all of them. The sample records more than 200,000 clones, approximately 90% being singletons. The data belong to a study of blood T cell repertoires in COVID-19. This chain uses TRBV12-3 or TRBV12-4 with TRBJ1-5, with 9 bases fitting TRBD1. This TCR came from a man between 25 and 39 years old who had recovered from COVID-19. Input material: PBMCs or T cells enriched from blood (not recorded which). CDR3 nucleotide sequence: TGTGCCAGCAGGGACAGGGGTAGTCAGCCCCAGCATTTT. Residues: CASRDRGSQPQHF.